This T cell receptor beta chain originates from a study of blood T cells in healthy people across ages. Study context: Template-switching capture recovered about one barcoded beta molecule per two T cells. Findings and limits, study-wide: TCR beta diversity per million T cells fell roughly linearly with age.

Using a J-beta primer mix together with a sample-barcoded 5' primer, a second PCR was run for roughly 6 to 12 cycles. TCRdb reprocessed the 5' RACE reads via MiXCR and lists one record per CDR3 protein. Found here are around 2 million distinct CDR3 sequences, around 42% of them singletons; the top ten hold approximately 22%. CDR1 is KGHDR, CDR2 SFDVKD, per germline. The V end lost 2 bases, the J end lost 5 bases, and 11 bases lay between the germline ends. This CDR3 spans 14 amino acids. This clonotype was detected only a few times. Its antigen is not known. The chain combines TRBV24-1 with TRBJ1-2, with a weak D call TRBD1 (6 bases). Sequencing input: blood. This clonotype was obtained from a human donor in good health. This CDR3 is CATSDYGQPYGYTF. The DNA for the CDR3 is TGTGCCACCAGTGATTACGGACAGCCATATGGCTACACCTTC.